A single sample gave rise to the 13 T cell receptor beta chains below, sequenced in a study of CD8+CD57+ T cells in acquired aplastic anemia. Patients selected for sequencing had displayed CD8+CD57+ cell expansion by flow cytometry. Investigators profiled TCR beta VDJ and CDR3 from genomic DNA template. TCRdb analysed the reads with MiXCR anew, one entry per CDR3 protein. In the table there are 150,000 to 180,000 distinct CDR3 sequences, about 50% of which are singletons. The sequencing sample was made of sorted CD4+, CD8+, or CD8+CD57+ T cells (not recorded which) from PBMCs. All receptors come from a human donor with aplastic anemia.

The J gene is TRBJ2-2, the V gene TRBV24-1, with D hard to call. The CDR3 runs to 14 residues. Germline lookup yields CDR1 KGHDR and CDR2 SFDVKD. The V gene lost 0 bases and the J gene lost 4 bases, with 5 bases spanning the gap. CDR3 loop: CATSDLLPTGELFF. DNA of the CDR3: TGTGCCACCAGTGATTTGTTACCCACCGGGGAGCTGTTTTTT.

This clonotype has at least ten counts. The CDR3 sequence: CASSQGGVGTGNLRYEQYF. The CDR3 region has the DNA TGTGCCAGCAGCCAAGGGGGAGTGGGGACAGGAAACCTCCGCTACGAGCAGTACTTC. The chain combines TRBV14 with TRBJ2-7, with 8 bases fitting TRBD1. Germline V gene lookup returns CDR1 SGHDN and CDR2 FVKESK. The CDR3 has 19 amino acids. The V segment lost 1 base and the J segment 3 bases; nucleotides outside the gene matches: 17.

The V call is TRBV10-3, the J call TRBJ2-2, with 9 bases matching TRBD2. The germline V gene has CDR1 ENHRY and CDR2 SYGVKD. This CDR3 is 16 amino acids long. V lost 2 bases, J lost 3 bases, and 4 bases stayed unmatched. In nucleotides, the CDR3 is TGTGCCATCAGTGAGACGGCTAGCGGGGACACCGGGGAGCTGTTTTTT. Translating gives CAISETASGDTGELFF.

The chain has TRBV20-1 and TRBJ1-2, with D possibly TRBD1 on 6 matching bases. This CDR3 comprises 12 residues. Germline V gene sequence: CDR1 DFQATT, CDR2 SNEGSKA (reference sequence). V was pared by 6 bases and J by 1 base, with 9 bases between. CDR3 protein: CSARTVNYGYTF. The CDR3 DNA follows: TGCAGTGCCAGGACAGTTAACTATGGCTACACCTTC.

This sequence joins TRBV5-8 and TRBJ2-7; 7 bases are shared with TRBD1. V lost 4 bases to trimming and J lost 3 bases; unmatched junction nucleotides: 10. This CDR3 has 15 residues. Per germline, CDR1 SGHTS and CDR2 YDEGEE. The CDR3 loop reads CASSRSGTAVYEQYF. CDR3 bases: TGTGCCAGCAGCCGGTCCGGGACAGCGGTCTACGAGCAGTACTTC. The whole variable domain, remainder taken from reference TRBV5-8 and TRBJ2-7, is EAGVTQSPTHLIKTRGQQATLRCSPISGHTSVYWYQQALGLGLQFLLWYDEGEERNRGNFPPRFSGRQFPNYSSELNVNALELEDSALYLCASSRSGTAVYEQYFGPGTRLTVT.

V usage is TRBV19 and J usage is TRBJ1-6; no definite D call. Germline-derived CDR1 and CDR2 are LNHDA and SQIVND (reference sequence). The CDR3 length is 13 residues. Trimming left V 7 bases short and J 7 bases short, with 11 bases between. CDR3 in DNA: TGTGCCAGTACTCTTTCCCCCAATTCACCCCTCCACTTT. As protein: CASTLSPNSPLHF.

This chain joins TRBV18 and TRBJ1-1; D is ambiguous. The CDR3 loop spans 15 amino acids. The germline V gene has CDR1 KGHSH and CDR2 LQKENI. V was trimmed by 1 base and J by 3 bases, leaving 12 bases between them. CDR3 DNA sequence: TGTGCCAGCTCACCACTACCGAGTTCGGACACTGAAGCTTTCTTT. It specifies CASSPLPSSDTEAFF.

The chain has TRBV29-1 and TRBJ2-3, with 8 bases identical to TRBD2. Trimming at V came to 0 bases and at J to 1 base, leaving 6 bases not matched to a gene. The CDR3 totals 16 residues. Germline V gene sequence: CDR1 SQVTM, CDR2 ANQGSEA. CDR3 residues: CSVEDWSGGGTDTQYF. In DNA form, the CDR3 reads TGCAGCGTTGAAGATTGGAGCGGGGGAGGCACAGATACGCAGTATTTT.

The table lists this clonotype with a few counts. This chain connects TRBV2 to TRBJ2-3; 8 bases fit TRBD2. J gave up 4 bases and V 6 bases, and 9 bases lay outside the gene matches. The germline V gene encodes CDR1 SNHLY and CDR2 FYNNEI. The CDR3 runs 15 residues. CDR3 in DNA: TGTGCCAGCAGCGCGCTACTAGCGGCGGCAGATACGCAGTATTTT. Protein: CASSALLAAADTQYF.

A note on this clonotype: With a much larger clone just one base away, this may be a read error. The J gene is TRBJ2-1, the V gene TRBV11-2, with 9 nucleotides matching TRBD2. Germline V gives CDR1 SGHAT, CDR2 FQNNGV. Trimming took 5 bases from V and 9 from J; bases not matched to a gene: 11. There are 15 residues in the CDR3. The CDR3 spells CASSPSGEAASEQFF. The CDR3 region has the DNA TGTGCCAGCAGCCCTAGCGGGGAGGCCGCTAGTGAGCAGTTCTTC.

The chain joins TRBV7-9 to TRBJ2-1; the D gene is possibly TRBD1 (6 bases). The CDR3 is 13 amino acids. Germline CDR1 is SEHNR and CDR2 is FQNEAQ (reference sequence). V was clipped by 11 bases and J by 8 bases, with 19 bases between them. CDR3 DNA sequence: TGTGCCCTAGGGGTGATGGGGGCCCATGAGCAGTTCTTC. Translated: CALGVMGAHEQFF.

This clonotype has at least ten counts. The chain is built from TRBV20-1 and TRBJ2-1; 7 positions match TRBD2. The CDR3 loop spans 14 amino acids. Per germline, CDR1 DFQATT and CDR2 SNEGSKA (reference sequence). Unmatched junction bases numbered 14, after V lost 5 bases and J lost 10 bases. This CDR3 reads CSARGLGGALEQFF. DNA of the CDR3: TGCAGTGCTCGTGGACTAGGAGGGGCGTTGGAGCAGTTCTTC.

This clonotype turned up a few times. This rearrangement joins TRBV15 to TRBJ2-6; 9 bases are a match to TRBD1. The germline CDR1 and CDR2 sequences are LNHNV and YYDKDF (reference sequence). Losses at the gene ends were 6 bases for V and 2 bases for J; bases not matched to a gene: 2. The CDR3 contains 15 residues. The CDR3 DNA sequence: TGTGCCACCAGTACAGGGGGCGCTGGGGCCAACGTCCTGACTTTC. It translates to CATSTGGAGANVLTF.